This entry describes one T cell receptor (beta chain). Its antigen remains undetermined. Per-nucleotide qualities are absent, and no much larger clonotype sits a single base away. This sample was taken from a study of cytomegalovirus exposure and HLA in healthy donors (dated by TCRdb to about 2017). Regarding the complete study: In an earlier analysis of 587 of the donors, around 300 Gb of sequence data and approximately 100 million unique TCR beta sequences from approximately 180 million T cells were reported. An early release that covered about 640 HLA-typed donors contained approximately 300 gigabases of sequencing data and 70 million to 100 million unique TCR sequences. Of the roughly 390 genotyped donors, less than 85% were placed in the genetic ancestry cluster associated with self-reported Caucasian donors. The study was designed to test whether signatures of past pathogen exposure could be identified by cataloging public T cell receptors. The study profiled the T cell repertoires of hundreds of subjects by immunosequencing and related them to cytomegalovirus serostatus. Along with the 666-subject first cohort, a separate validation cohort of around 120 different subjects was used. To predict cytomegalovirus infection status, the study brought together high-throughput TCR immunosequencing, statistical association of individual TCRs with disease status, and machine learning. To study patterns of TCR occurrence, a later analysis re-analyzed previously published TCR beta repertoires from several hundred donors and added high-resolution HLA genotyping. Rather than drawing on any new phenotypic data, the later analysis identified candidate immune exposures from TCR beta sequences and the way those sequences occurred across donors. An earlier analysis of fewer than 750 of the donors used high-throughput TCR beta sequencing to judge whether each TCR beta V gene segment behaved as functional or pseudogenic. Donor age, sex, ethnicity and CMV serostatus were compiled alongside the repertoire data. A later genetic analysis used genome-wide SNP genotypes for 398 of the 666 donors, treating that subset as a discovery cohort. All discovery cohort repertoires had been generated using a single sequencing platform. Both class I and class II loci were covered by HLA typing, at four-digit resolution. The number of donors typed differed by locus, with about 629-640 for A, B, C, DRB1 and DQB1, 522 for DQA1, 606 for DPA1, and around 430 for DPB1. Several DR-DQ haplotypes were handled as single units for association and clustering, since linkage in the cohort was strong. Across 398 genotyped donors of the cohort, an average of about 250,000 unique TCR beta nucleotide sequences per donor were sequenced, and approximately 17% of those sequences were non-productive.

As encoded in the germline V gene, CDR1 is SGDLS while CDR2 is YYNGEE. From cysteine to phenylalanine, the CDR3 is 15 amino acids long. The retained sequence is limited to the CDR3, 45 bases, with the frame set at the first base. Relative to germline, V is missing 0 bases and J is missing 4 bases, with 0 bases of the junction outside any gene match. What the authors observed across the whole study: Because counts were too low, around 17 rarely observed V segments, including chromosome 9 orphons, were left out of the earlier analysis of 500 to 750 of the donors. A later analysis associated about 18,000 TCR beta sequences with specific HLA alleles at a false discovery rate of 0.05. A later genetic analysis associated a missense DCLRE1C variant with V-gene and J-gene trimming of TCR beta chains, and an independent cohort replicated the association. Because the 87-base-pair reads could not distinguish some IMGT-functional V segments, including TRBV6-2 and TRBV6-3, those segments were excluded. Most TCR sequences were seen in very few donors, while some public TCRs were found in many individuals. The authors suggested that the approach could potentially be extended to other disease states and immunological phenotypes. CMV serostatus was the only immune exposure information available for the cohort. HLA typing was unavailable for some donors at each locus, so association tests used only the typed subset. According to a later analysis, parvovirus B19, influenza, CMV and Epstein-Barr virus appeared linked to several top co-occurrence clusters. In a later analysis, TCR association rates were found to vary across HLA loci, with the most associated TCRs seen for DRB1 alleles and the fewest for HLA-C alleles. In this cohort, only TCR beta chains were sequenced, and detectable features were limited by the absence of alpha or paired-chain data. Presence/absence analyses assumed roughly uniform sequencing depth across donors, an assumption that may not hold. According to a later analysis, most CMV-associated TCR beta chains appeared to be HLA-restricted, and the HLA associations seemed to be driven largely by CMV exposure. A further reported finding was that TCR beta sequences accurately predicted the HLA-A and HLA-B alleles for most subjects in the first cohort. The study gave a list of about 150 TCR beta chains associated with cytomegalovirus. Linkage disequilibrium might explain the correlated functional status among segregating V segments, but an unknown experimental factor could not be ruled out. In vitro tests confirmed that a few of the cytomegalovirus-associated TCR beta chains recognize cytomegalovirus antigens. Strong co-occurrence of HLA alleles, especially DR and DQ, made assigning TCR associations to individual alleles difficult. The classifier was reported to diagnose cytomegalovirus status with high specificity and sensitivity in both the original and validation cohorts. In a later genetic analysis, fewer N-insertions in productive TCRs were reported among donors in an Asian-associated ancestry cluster than the roughly 700-donor mean. A group of highly shared sequence variants was considered likely to be a technical artifact of the sequencing pipeline. An earlier analysis of approximately 590 of the donors showed that most TCR beta V segments appeared in productive rearrangements either about 87% or about 30% of the time, which broadly matched IMGT annotations. Compared with equally common non-associated chains, HLA-associated TCR beta chains in a later analysis were more clonally expanded and had lower generation probabilities.

The cohort was made up of under 800 healthy bone marrow donors. Cohort members were all nominally healthy when sampled, although unrecorded immune exposures were likely present. The donor tested CMV seropositive and was one of the 289 seropositive cohort members. Each donor provided a peripheral blood sample, and peripheral blood mononuclear cells were used for TCR beta sequencing. The Qiagen DNeasy Blood Extraction Kit was used to extract genomic DNA from the blood cell samples. The method behind the library was the immunoSEQ multiplex PCR assay. For the multiplex PCR, a mixture combining 60 forward primers for TCR Vbeta segments and 13 reverse primers for TCR Jbeta segments was used. A multiplex PCR assay on genomic DNA amplified the CDR3 region of rearranged TCR beta genes. On the Illumina HiSeq System, the amplified TCR beta libraries were sequenced as 87-base-pair reads. In the original analysis: In a later analysis, around 80 million unique TCR beta chains were counted across the roughly 670 repertoires, and roughly 9.9 million of these chains were shared by at least two donors. A nearest-neighbor algorithm error-corrected the raw reads and collapsed the reads into unique sequences, merging closely related sequences to remove PCR and sequencing errors. Alignment of CDR3 sequences to IMGT reference sequences was used to assign V, D and J gene segments. For a sequence to be retained, a match of at least six nucleotides to both a V gene segment and a J gene segment was required. A rearrangement counted as productive if the CDR3 had no stop codons and remained in frame with V and J, and every other rearrangement counted as non-productive. Following IMGT convention, CDR3 was defined as the stretch from the second conserved V-encoded cysteine up to the conserved J-encoded phenylalanine. The earlier analysis of some 600 of the donors excluded sequences that lacked an unambiguous match to a single V gene segment. In an earlier analysis of around 600 of the donors, V segments were called functional above 56.7% productive rearrangements and were called segregating when the between-donor standard deviation exceeded 5%. To diagnose cytomegalovirus status from the catalog of TCR beta chain sequences, a statistical classification framework was built. A later analysis assigned V and J genes by comparing TCR nucleotide sequences with IMGT/GENE-DB human TR gene sequences. In a later analysis, CDR3 sequences and most-parsimonious VDJ recombination scenarios were assigned using the TCRdist pipeline. In a later analysis, every TCR beta chain was defined by the combination of its CDR3 amino acid sequence and its V-gene family, and reads without a unique V-gene family were dropped. In a later analysis, nearly 600 highly shared, low-generation-probability nucleotide sequences were removed to address suspected cross-contamination and a sequencing artifact. A later analysis calculated a clonal expansion index for each public chain from normalized within-repertoire ranks of inferred template counts. A later analysis computed generation probabilities with a VDJ recombination model fitted to out-of-frame rearrangements, and checked the results against IGoR. Hypergeometric tests were used in a later analysis to score TCR-TCR, TCR-HLA and TCR-CMV co-occurrence, with a repertoire-size bias correction applied to the TCR pairs. To estimate false discovery rates, a later analysis permuted the HLA or CMV assignments 20 times. In a later analysis, co-occurring TCRs were grouped with DBSCAN, and TCRdist sequence similarity was added when clustering was performed within HLA-allele-positive subsets. Repertoires with fewer than 30,000 or more than 120,000 public chains, plus five repertoires with anomalous nucleotide sharing, were excluded from co-occurrence clustering. The immuneACCESS repertoire file appears here via TCRdb, limited to in-frame rearrangements. These files lack a portion of the clones; in checked studies, under half of the deficit traces to unresolved V genes, and the cause of the others is not known. V, J and clone size are taken as reported in that table, and D and trimming were inferred from the DNA itself. This sample is represented by some 160,000 clones; approximately 76% of them were singletons. Jointly, the top ten make up about 5.4% of the sample.

The origin of this receptor is a woman between 18 and 30 years old in good health and CMV-seropositive. The chain employs TRBV9 and TRBJ2-3; TRBD2 lines up with 12 middle nucleotides. The sequenced material came from PBMCs. The sequence in DNA is TGTGCCAGCAGCGTAGCTAGCGGGGGGGCAGATACGCAGTATTTT. This translates into CASSVASGGADTQYF.